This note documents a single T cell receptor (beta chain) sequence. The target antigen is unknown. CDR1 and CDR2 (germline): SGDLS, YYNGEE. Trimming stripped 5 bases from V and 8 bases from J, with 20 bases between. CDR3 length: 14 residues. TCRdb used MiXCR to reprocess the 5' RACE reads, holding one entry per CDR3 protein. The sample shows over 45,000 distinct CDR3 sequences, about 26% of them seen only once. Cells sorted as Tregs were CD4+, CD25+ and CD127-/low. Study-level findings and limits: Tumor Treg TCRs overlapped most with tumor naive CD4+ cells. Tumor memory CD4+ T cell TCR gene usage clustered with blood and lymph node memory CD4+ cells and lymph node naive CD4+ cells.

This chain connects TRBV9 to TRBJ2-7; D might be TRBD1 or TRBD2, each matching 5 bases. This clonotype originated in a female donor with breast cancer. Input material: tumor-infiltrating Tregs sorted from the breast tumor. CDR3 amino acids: CASSQRDAESKQYF. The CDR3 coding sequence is TGTGCCAGCAGTCAACGGGACGCCGAGAGCAAGCAGTACTTC.